This TCR beta chain was sequenced for a study of beta chain features in type 1 diabetes. cDNA synthesis used the whole RNA isolate, giving expressed TCRB sequences. Sequencing was performed with immunoSEQ multiplex PCR; in TCRdb, only in-frame clones are kept and a portion is missing. Of roughly 230,000 clones detected, over 8.5% appear once; the ten largest clones hold about 0.037%. V shed 6 bases, J shed 2 bases, and the junction held 6 bases outside the gene matches. The CDR3 runs to 14 residues. CDR1 SNHLY and CDR2 FYNNEI come from the germline V gene. This clone was counted a few times. The sample consisted of naive CD4+ T cells from blood. This chain links TRBV2 with TRBJ2-7, with 8 bases identical to TRBD1. The sequence came from a woman between 18 and 29 years old in good health. CDR3: CASRDRDRTYEQYF. Here the CDR3 DNA reads TGTGCCAGCAGGGACCGGGACAGGACCTACGAGCAGTACTTC.